This T cell receptor beta chain emerged from a study of monozygotic twins with inflammatory bowel disease. Blood (2.5 ml) was collected from every donor individually. Findings of the study overall: The analysis failed to separate different T cell subtypes. Healthy co-twins showed greater TCRbeta diversity (inverse Simpson) than IBD patients.

CDR3 size: 15 residues. From germline, CDR1 is MNHEY and CDR2 SVGEGT. With respect to this clonotype: Its target is not known.

From its re-call of the 5' RACE reads, TCRdb lists each CDR3 protein once, without DNA. The sample table includes tens of thousands of distinct CDR3 sequences. This sequence was found in a human donor with ulcerative colitis or Crohn's disease, or a healthy co-twin of an affected twin (not recorded which). Sequencing was done on a sample of blood. V gene TRBV6-2 or TRBV6-3 combines with J gene TRBJ2-5; TCRdb proposes TRBD1, but this gene call is untestable without DNA. This CDR3 reads CASSYSFRKGETQYF.